The 26 T cell receptor beta chains presented below share a single source sample, sequenced in a study of identical twins. TCRdb independently ran MiXCR on the 5' RACE reads; one entry per CDR3 protein. The sample shows some 1,600,000 distinct CDR3 sequences, less than 35% of them seen only once. Specimen: cord blood. The receptor set was obtained from a newborn girl in good health.

This chain uses TRBV24-1 with TRBJ2-3; 7 nucleotides agree with TRBD2. V shed 7 bases and J 1 base; nucleotides not matched to a gene: 7. From germline, CDR1 is KGHDR and CDR2 SFDVKD. There are 15 residues in the CDR3. CDR3 loop: CATSTTSEGTDTQYF. CDR3 DNA sequence: TGTGCCACCAGCACCACTAGCGAGGGCACAGATACGCAGTATTTT.

Turning to this clonotype: Just one base apart from a much larger clone, this may be a read error. The V call is TRBV20-1, the J call TRBJ1-2, with D tentatively TRBD1 (5 bases). The V gene's germline CDR1 is DFQATT and CDR2 SNEGSKA (reference sequence). The CDR3 covers 12 residues. The CDR3 DNA sequence: TGCAGTGCTCCCCCGGGGGACTATGGCTACAACTTC. Its translation: CSAPPGDYGYNF.

The chain links TRBV24-1 to TRBJ1-2, with unresolved D. The length of the CDR3 is 14 residues. V was cut by 3 bases and J by 0 bases, with 7 bases left in between. CDR1 and CDR2 from the germline V gene are KGHDR and SFDVKD. The CDR3 nucleotides read TGTGCCACCAGTGATCGAACAGCTAACTATGGCTACACCTTC. This translates into CATSDRTANYGYTF.

This chain joins TRBV20-1 and TRBJ2-5; TRBD2 matches at 8 bases. V shed 2 bases, J shed 11 bases, and the junction held 10 bases outside the gene matches. CDR1 and CDR2 from the germline V gene are DFQATT and SNEGSKA (reference sequence). CDR3 size: 13 residues. The CDR3 protein is CSARRSGKGEQYF. The CDR3 DNA sequence: TGCAGTGCTAGACGTAGCGGGAAGGGTGAGCAGTACTTC.

The J gene is TRBJ2-1, the V gene TRBV20-1, with TRBD2 matching over 9 bases. CDR1 is DFQATT, CDR2 SNEGSKA, per germline (reference sequence). Trimming at V came to 1 base and at J to 6 bases, leaving 4 bases not matched to a gene. The CDR3 extends over 14 amino acids. CDR3 nucleotide sequence: TGCAGTGCTAGAGGAAGCGGGAGGCGCAATGAGCAGTTCTTC. Encoded protein: CSARGSGRRNEQFF.

The CDR3 is CASSSQRSRQASYGQYF. CDR3 bases: TGTGCCAGCAGTTCTCAAAGAAGCCGACAGGCCTCCTACGGGCAGTACTTC. This chain connects TRBV27 to TRBJ2-4, with D possibly matching TRBD1 (6 bases). CDR3 length: 17 residues. Trimming removed 4 bases from V and 13 bases from J, with 29 bases in between. Germline values: CDR1 MNHEY, CDR2 SMNVEV (reference sequence).

This clonotype was seen more than once but under ten times. The gene calls are TRBV3-1 and TRBJ2-3, with D possibly being TRBD2 (5 bases). This CDR3 has 10 residues. Germline V gene sequence: CDR1 LGHDT, CDR2 YNNKEL (reference sequence). The V and J ends lost 5 bases and 8 bases respectively, with 5 bases between them. The CDR3 region is CASSGSTQYF. CDR3 nucleotides: TGTGCCAGCAGCGGGAGTACGCAGTATTTT.

This clonotype was seen only a few times. The V gene is TRBV20-1, the J gene TRBJ2-3, with D possibly being TRBD2 (6 bases). V lost 4 bases and J 0 bases, leaving 11 bases between the germline ends. The CDR3 runs 14 residues. Germline CDR1 is DFQATT and CDR2 is SNEGSKA (reference sequence). The CDR3 sequence is CSATGRGSTDTQYF. CDR3 nucleotides: TGCAGTGCTACGGGCCGGGGGAGCACAGATACGCAGTATTTT.

V usage is TRBV6-2 or TRBV6-3 and J usage is TRBJ2-1, with 13 bases that match TRBD2. CDR1 is MNHEY and CDR2 is SVGEGT in the germline V gene. The CDR3 extends over 16 amino acids. The J segment lost 4 bases and the V segment lost 10 bases, leaving 10 bases of the junction unmatched. The CDR3 DNA reads as TGTGCCACCATGGGACTAGCGGGAATTTTTTACAATGAGCAGTTCTTC. It translates to CATMGLAGIFYNEQFF.

This clonotype was counted between two and nine times. V usage is TRBV14 and J usage is TRBJ2-5, with a weak D call TRBD2 (6 bases). The end of the DNA fits TRBJ2-1 better, so the J call may be wrong. Germline CDR1 is SGHDN and CDR2 is FVKESK. CDR3 length: 16 amino acids. The CDR3, as DNA: TGTGCCAGCAGCCGGGAAGGCGGGACGTACCAAGAGACCCAGTTCTTC. This codes for CASSREGGTYQETQFF.

The genes are TRBV10-3 and TRBJ2-4; TRBD1 matches 9 bases. Near its end, the DNA agrees better with TRBJ2-7, so the J call may be wrong. The CDR3 spans 13 residues. Germline CDR1 reads ENHRY; CDR2 reads SYGVKD. The CDR3 protein is CAISAGTGNEQYF. The CDR3, as DNA: TGTGCCATCAGTGCCGGGACAGGGAACGAGCAGTACTTC.

This clonotype was observed a few times. The rearrangement links TRBV9 to TRBJ2-5, with D possibly TRBD2 on 5 matching bases. Germline assignment: CDR1 SGDLS and CDR2 YYNGEE. The V end was cut by 0 bases, the J end by 7 bases, with 7 bases between. The CDR3 runs to 12 residues. The CDR3 loop is CASSVAGGTQYF. The CDR3 coding sequence is TGTGCCAGCAGCGTAGCTGGAGGGACCCAGTACTTC. Full variable domain (remainder filled in from reference TRBV9 and TRBJ2-5): DSGVTQTPKHLITATGQRVTLRCSPRSGDLSVYWYQQSLDQGLQFLIQYYNGEERAKGNILERFSAQQFPDLHSELNLSSLELGDSALYFCASSVAGGTQYFGPGTRLLVL.

This clonotype was recorded a few times. The V call is TRBV24-1, the J call TRBJ2-1, with 8 bases fitting TRBD2. The CDR3 is 14 amino acids. Germline V gives CDR1 KGHDR, CDR2 SFDVKD. J gave up 2 bases and V 9 bases, and 5 bases lay outside the gene matches. The CDR3 DNA reads TGTGCCACCCAGAGCGGGAGCCCCTACAATGAGCAGTTCTTC. It translates to CATQSGSPYNEQFF.

This chain uses TRBV5-1 with TRBJ2-3; 8 bases are a match to TRBD2. CDR3 length: 13 amino acids. Unmatched junction bases numbered 4, after V lost 4 bases and J lost 6 bases. CDR1 is SGHRS and CDR2 is YFSETQ in the germline V gene. This CDR3 reads CASSKRESDTQYF. Here the CDR3 DNA reads TGCGCCAGCAGCAAGCGGGAGTCGGATACGCAGTATTTT.

Only one count was recorded for this clonotype. The chain recombines TRBV11-1 with TRBJ2-5; TRBD1 is a possible D gene (6 bases). The CDR3 consists of 15 residues. The ends were cut back, 0 bases at V and 11 bases at J, with 19 bases in the middle. Germline-derived CDR1 and CDR2 are SGHAT and FQDESV (reference sequence). The CDR3 coding sequence is TGTGCCAGCAGCTTAGCGGGACAACCTTACAATGAGCAGTACTTC. Its protein product is CASSLAGQPYNEQYF.

With regard to this clonotype: One junction end disagrees with the germline gene, perhaps due to a read error. The rearrangement uses TRBV20-1 and TRBJ2-7, with D hard to call. CDR3 length equals 13 residues. Germline V gene lookup returns CDR1 DFQATT and CDR2 SNEGSKA (reference sequence). This CDR3 reads CSARSRSSHEQYF. For the CDR3, the DNA is TGCAGTGCTCGTAGCAGGAGCTCCCACGAGCAGTACTTC.

This clonotype was seen a handful of times. The CDR3 here is CASSEPKRSTDTQYF. The CDR3 DNA reads as TGTGCCAGCAGTGAACCGAAGCGTAGCACAGATACGCAGTATTTT. The J gene is TRBJ2-3, the V gene TRBV2; no firm D call. Between the trimmed V and J ends, which lost 2 bases and 0 bases, there was a span of 9 bases. Looked up from germline, CDR1 is SNHLY and CDR2 is FYNNEI. The CDR3 sequence is 15 residues long. Supplemented by reference TRBV2 and TRBJ2-3, the full variable domain reads EPEVTQTPSHQVTQMGQEVILRCVPISNHLYFYWYRQILGQKVEFLVSFYNNEISEKSEIFDDQFSVERPDGSNFTLKIRSTKLEDSAMYFCASSEPKRSTDTQYFGPGTRLTVL.

A few counts support this clonotype. The gene calls are TRBV4-2 and TRBJ2-3; tentative D call: TRBD2 (5 bases). The CDR3 consists of 16 residues. Germline CDR1 and CDR2: LGHNA and YNFKEQ. Trimming left V 0 bases short and J 0 bases short, with 10 bases between. CDR3 region: CASSQEPGISTDTQYF. The DNA for the CDR3 is TGTGCCAGCAGCCAAGAACCCGGGATTAGCACAGATACGCAGTATTTT.

The chain combines TRBV28 with TRBJ1-4; 7 bases map to TRBD1. V was pared by 4 bases and J by 3 bases, with 11 bases of the junction left unmatched. Germline V gene data show CDR1 as MDHEN and CDR2 as SYDVKM. The CDR3 extends over 17 amino acids. CDR3 in DNA: TGTGCCAGCAGTTATACGTCGAGGGGGCGGGCTAATGAAAAACTGTTTTTT. Protein product: CASSYTSRGRANEKLFF. Full variable domain (missing parts from reference TRBV28 and TRBJ1-4): DVKVTQSSRYLVKRTGEKVFLECVQDMDHENMFWYRQDPGLGLRLIYFSYDVKMKEKGDIPEGYSVSREKKERFSLILESASTNQTSMYLCASSYTSRGRANEKLFFGSGTQLSVL.

The chain is built from TRBV2 and TRBJ2-4, with 8 bases matching TRBD2. The last part of the DNA fits TRBJ2-7 better; the J call may be wrong. Germline CDR1 SNHLY, CDR2 FYNNEI. The CDR3 has 14 residues. The CDR3 region has the DNA TGTGCCAGCAATTCCCCGGGACTAGGCCACGAGCAGTACTTC. Its translation is CASNSPGLGHEQYF.

In this sample, this clonotype turned up many times. Its ends do not fully match the called genes, so a read error is possible. This rearrangement joins TRBV7-2 to TRBJ2-7; D is ambiguous. The germline V gene encodes CDR1 SGHTA and CDR2 FQGNSA. The CDR3 is 13 residues long. The CDR3 sequence: CASSLTPGYEQYF. The CDR3 DNA sequence: TGCGCCAGCAGCTTGACTCCGGGCTACGAGCAGTACTTC.

This clonotype showed up just once. A much larger clone lies a single base off, so this may be a read error. J is TRBJ2-7 and V is TRBV9; 12 bases are shared with TRBD2. The CDR3 has 16 residues. The V and J ends lost 0 bases and 7 bases, in that order; junction bases with no gene match: 8. Per germline, CDR1 SGDLS and CDR2 YYNGEE. In nucleotides, the CDR3 is TGTGCCAGCAGCGTAGCTAGCGGGAGGGCCTACAATGAGCAGTACTTC. Protein: CASSVASGRAYNEQYF.

The chain carries TRBV20-1 and TRBJ2-7, with TRBD2 as a possible D gene (5 bases). Germline-derived CDR1 and CDR2 are DFQATT and SNEGSKA (reference sequence). The V and J ends lost 6 bases and 3 bases respectively, with 18 bases between them. The CDR3 totals 14 residues. The CDR3 sequence is CSAPLNAGLYEQYF. The DNA of the CDR3 is TGCAGTGCCCCACTAAACGCTGGACTCTACGAGCAGTACTTC.

This sequence joins TRBV6-1 and TRBJ1-3; D not resolved. CDR1 is MNHNS, CDR2 SASEGT, per germline. The CDR3 sequence is 15 residues long. The V gene lost 5 bases and the J gene lost 0 bases, with 11 bases spanning the gap. CDR3 nucleotide sequence: TGTGCCAGCAGTCCGCGGGTTCCCTCTGGAAACACCATATATTTT. Its protein is CASSPRVPSGNTIYF.

The J gene is TRBJ2-2, the V gene TRBV7-2; 11 bases line up with TRBD2. Germline V gives CDR1 SGHTA, CDR2 FQGNSA. The CDR3 is 16 amino acids. The V and J ends lost 3 bases and 0 bases, in that order; junction bases with no gene match: 0. The CDR3 sequence is CASSFSGRANTGELFF. CDR3 bases: TGTGCCAGCAGCTTTAGCGGGAGGGCGAACACCGGGGAGCTGTTTTTT.

The chain combines TRBV7-2 with TRBJ2-1; TRBD2 aligns across 10 bases. Germline V CDR1 and CDR2: SGHTA, FQGNSA. V dropped 1 base and J dropped 7; count of bases not matched to a gene: 16. The CDR3 is 19 residues long. CDR3 sequence: CASSLGLRTSGTVRNEQFF. CDR3 nucleotides: TGTGCCAGCAGCTTAGGTCTTCGGACTAGCGGAACCGTCCGTAATGAGCAGTTCTTC. The full variable domain, completed using reference TRBV7-2 and TRBJ2-1, is GAGVSQSPSNKVTEKGKDVELRCDPISGHTALYWYRQSLGQGLEFLIYFQGNSAPDKSGLPSDRFSAERTGGSVSTLTIQRTQQEDSAVYLCASSLGLRTSGTVRNEQFFGPGTRLTVL.